This entry describes one T cell receptor (beta chain). Repertoires were generated with immunoSEQ multiplex PCR, while TCRdb's copy carries only in-frame clones and drops some. The sample has about 160,000 clones; about 90% are singletons. The record originates from a study of T cell responses to AZD1222 COVID-19 vaccine. V shed 3 bases and J 5 bases; nucleotides not matched to a gene: 8. The CDR3 length is 16 residues. The germline gives CDR1 SGDLS, CDR2 YYNGEE. This sequence joins TRBV9 and TRBJ2-2; the match to TRBD2 covers 9 bases. Sequences were derived from peripheral blood, sampled on day 0 of AZD1222 vaccination. This clonotype was obtained from an adult in good health. CDR3 DNA sequence: TGTGCCAGCAGCGCAACCCCGGGACTAGCAACCGGGGAGCTGTTTTTT. Its translation: CASSATPGLATGELFF.